Below, 10 T cell receptor beta chains from the same sample are listed, as sequenced in a study of T cells in Graves' hyperthyroidism and ophthalmopathy. RNA transcripts were the template for amplifying TCR beta CDR3 regions. First-round RT-PCR targeting the TCR CDR3 was performed with the HTBI primer set. A single record per CDR3 protein comes from TCRdb applying MiXCR to the multiplex PCR reads. Counted here are 600,000 or so distinct CDR3 sequences, 46% occurring once; the ten biggest clones make up about 7.8%. Sequencing was carried out using peripheral blood or thyroid tissue (not recorded which). The receptors come from a woman between 18 and 29 years old with Graves' hyperthyroidism.

The chain employs TRBV29-1 and TRBJ2-5, with 7 bases identical to TRBD2. The CDR3 loop spans 13 amino acids. V gave up 8 bases and J gave up 5 bases; unmatched junction bases: 11. Per the germline V gene, CDR1 is SQVTM and CDR2 is ANQGSEA. In DNA form, the CDR3 reads TGCAGCTTAGCGGGCAGGGAGTATGAGACCCAGTACTTC. It specifies CSLAGREYETQYF.

This sequence joins TRBV10-3 and TRBJ1-5; TRBD1 aligns across 8 bases. CDR1 and CDR2 (germline): ENHRY, SYGVKD. The length of the CDR3 is 15 residues. V was clipped by 7 bases and J by 6 bases; unmatched bases: 11. CDR3 region: CAITPQGQERQPQHF. The CDR3 region has the DNA TGTGCCATCACACCACAGGGACAGGAGCGTCAGCCCCAGCATTTT.

At least ten counts were recorded for this clonotype. The CDR3 DNA sequence: TGTGCCAGCAGCTTAGAGGGCAGGGGAGTCTATGGCTACACCTTC. Amino acid sequence: CASSLEGRGVYGYTF. The rearrangement joins TRBV7-6 to TRBJ1-2; possible D gene TRBD1, 6 bases. V lost 1 base, J lost 4 bases, and 13 bases lay in between. The CDR3 runs to 15 residues. Germline CDR1 reads SGHVS; CDR2 reads FNYEAQ.

The chain combines TRBV10-3 with TRBJ1-6; 9 bases agree with TRBD1. Germline CDR1 is ENHRY and CDR2 is SYGVKD. V gave up 6 bases and J gave up 14 bases; unmatched junction bases: 2. This CDR3 comprises 11 residues. The CDR3 DNA sequence: TGTGCCATCAGGGACAGGGGATCCCTCCACTTT. Translated: CAIRDRGSLHF.

The chain is built from TRBV29-1 and TRBJ2-7; D not resolved. CDR1 and CDR2 (germline): SQVTM, ANQGSEA. The CDR3 contains 12 residues. Trimming stripped 4 bases from V and 2 bases from J, with 9 bases between. DNA for the CDR3: TGCAGCGTTGGAAACAGCCCCTACGAGCAGTACTTC. It codes for CSVGNSPYEQYF.

The chain couples TRBV9 to TRBJ2-7, with 10 nucleotides matching TRBD2. The CDR3 is 15 residues long. J gave up 7 bases and V 4 bases, and 11 bases lay outside the gene matches. The V gene's germline CDR1 is SGDLS and CDR2 YYNGEE. The chain's CDR3 is CASSTSPSGRGEQYF. CDR3 DNA sequence: TGTGCCAGCAGCACCAGCCCTAGCGGGAGAGGTGAGCAGTACTTC.

CDR3 sequence reads: CASSATGGLNFYEQYF. The DNA for the CDR3 is TGTGCCAGCAGCGCTACAGGGGGCCTTAACTTCTACGAGCAGTACTTC. The gene calls are TRBV7-6 and TRBJ2-7, with 9 bases lining up with TRBD1. CDR1 and CDR2 (germline): SGHVS, FNYEAQ. The CDR3 length is 16 residues. V gave up 5 bases and J gave up 3 bases; unmatched junction bases: 11.

This chain joins TRBV10-3 and TRBJ1-2, with 11 bases fitting TRBD1. Looked up from germline, CDR1 is ENHRY and CDR2 is SYGVKD. CDR3 length equals 14 residues. Unmatched junction bases numbered 2, after V lost 2 bases and J lost 6 bases. The CDR3 spells CAISEPDRGHGYTF. CDR3 DNA: TGTGCCATCAGTGAGCCGGACAGGGGGCATGGCTACACCTTC.

This clonotype occurred a few times. J is TRBJ1-1 and V is TRBV7-2; D perhaps matches TRBD1 (6 bases). This CDR3 contains 14 residues. Deletions cut 0 bases from V and 8 bases from J, with 13 bases between. From germline, CDR1 is SGHTA and CDR2 FQGNSA. The CDR3 sequence: CASSLADSGTEAFF. CDR3 in DNA: TGTGCCAGCAGCTTAGCGGACTCCGGGACAGAAGCTTTCTTT.

This clonotype has a handful of counts. V gene TRBV13 combines with J gene TRBJ1-5, with 7 positions matching TRBD1. The germline V gene has CDR1 PRHDT and CDR2 FYEKMQ (reference sequence). V shed 7 bases, J shed 6 bases, and the junction held 6 bases outside the gene matches. The CDR3 is made up of 13 amino acids. The CDR3 nucleotides are TGTGCCAGCACCACAGGGGTTGGTCAGCCCCAGCATTTT. Amino acid sequence: CASTTGVGQPQHF.